A selection of T cell receptor beta chains follows, all from one sample in a study of blood T cell repertoires in COVID-19. Data came from immunoSEQ multiplex PCR; TCRdb stores just in-frame clones and leaves some out. Here the sample spans about 120,000 clones, around three quarters being singletons. Sequenced input: peripheral blood. These receptors were obtained from a woman in her sixties with acute or convalescent COVID-19. Each CDR3 is given with its conserved first and last residue. Expanded clones get a size class; other rows say once, few or many, or leave the size out.

19	TRBV7-2	once	TRBJ2-1	CASSLAPGLAGGNANEQFF
16	TRBV5-5	NA	TRBJ2-5	CASSQRGQQVGETQYF
16	TRBV11-2	NA	TRBJ2-4	CASSPRGGLAKNIQYF
16	TRBV4-1	NA	TRBJ2-3	CASSGRGGGGPDTQYF
16	TRBV7-6	NA	TRBJ2-2	CASSLVRTENTGELFF
15	TRBV4-3	NA	TRBJ2-5	CASSFTVTGGETQYF
15	TRBV6-5	NA	TRBJ2-7	CASNHNRVFTYEQYF
13	TRBV6-2/TRBV6-3	NA	TRBJ1-1	CASSFNSYSEAFF
13	TRBV19	few	TRBJ1-1	CASSTGFDTEAFF
12	TRBV5-1	NA	TRBJ2-1	CASSLDFYEQFF
14	TRBV28	NA	TRBJ1-5	CASSWGQNNQPQHF
13	TRBV30	NA	TRBJ1-1	CAWSPLQGDRAFF
15	TRBV30	NA	TRBJ1-1	CAWSVRGRRYTEAFF
15	TRBV19	NA	TRBJ1-2	CASQAFSRGGYGYTF
15	TRBV29-1	NA	TRBJ2-3	CSLPGTSFGTDTQYF
13	TRBV28	NA	TRBJ2-7	CASLRGGSGEQYF
13	TRBV11-2	NA	TRBJ2-2	CASSFEGGGELFF
16	TRBV10-3	few	TRBJ2-7	CAISETTITSSYEQYF
16	TRBV7-3	NA	TRBJ2-2	CASSLTGGDGTGELFF
15	TRBV6-5	few	TRBJ2-7	CASKIRDRGWYEQYF
15	TRBV9	few	TRBJ1-5	CASSVGRQTNQPQHF
10	TRBV29-1	NA	TRBJ1-1	CSVKDSTAFF
12	TRBV5-1	NA	TRBJ2-1	CASSLELREQFF
12	TRBV2	few	TRBJ2-7	CASSALSYEQYF
13	TRBV5-4	NA	NA	CASSRTGDNEQFF
15	TRBV5-1	NA	TRBJ1-5	CASSGLEDSNQPQHF